The 6 T cell receptor beta chains below come from one sample, sequenced in a study of cytomegalovirus exposure and HLA in healthy donors. Use of 60 Vbeta and 13 Jbeta primers characterized the PCR. Profiling relied on immunoSEQ multiplex PCR, and the TCRdb table lists in-frame clones only, not all of them. This table holds roughly 170,000 clones, under 90% found once. Sequenced sample: PBMCs. Source of these receptors: a male donor in good health and CMV-seronegative.

This clone occurred a few times. This chain connects TRBV2 to TRBJ2-7, with TRBD1 identical over 7 bases. Germline CDR1 is SNHLY and CDR2 is FYNNEI. This CDR3 region has 13 residues. J gave up 7 bases and V 5 bases, and 8 bases lay outside the gene matches. This chain's CDR3 is CASSRDSTREQYF. In DNA, the CDR3 is TGTGCCAGCAGTCGGGACAGCACTAGAGAGCAGTACTTC.

The rearrangement uses TRBV9 and TRBJ2-1, with 7 bases that match TRBD2. Germline V lookup: CDR1 SGDLS, CDR2 YYNGEE. V shed 0 bases and J 8 bases; nucleotides not matched to a gene: 5. CDR3 length: 14 residues. The CDR3 reads CASSVEVGRDEQFF. CDR3 bases: TGTGCCAGCAGCGTAGAGGTAGGGAGGGATGAGCAGTTCTTC.

CDR3 sequence reads: CASSVGRVAGGREGGANVLTF. As DNA, the CDR3 is TGTGCCAGCAGCGTAGGAAGGGTAGCGGGGGGGCGGGAAGGTGGGGCCAACGTCCTGACTTTC. The chain is built from TRBV9 and TRBJ2-6; 11 bases are shared with TRBD2. The germline V gene has CDR1 SGDLS and CDR2 YYNGEE. After removal of 0 bases from V and 3 bases from J, the junction contained 14 bases not matched to a gene. The CDR3 runs to 21 residues.

J is TRBJ2-3 and V is TRBV7-2, with D perhaps matching TRBD2 (5 bases). CDR3 length: 15 residues. The V end lost 5 bases, the J end lost 4 bases, and 16 bases lay between the germline ends. CDR1 SGHTA and CDR2 FQGNSA come from the germline V gene. DNA for the CDR3: TGTGCCAGCAGCCTCCCCGCCGGGGTAGCAGATACGCAGTATTTT. This sequence encodes CASSLPAGVADTQYF.

The J gene is TRBJ2-1, the V gene TRBV5-1; 10 nucleotides match TRBD2. Losses at the gene ends were 2 bases for V and 7 bases for J; bases not matched to a gene: 3. The CDR3 has 14 residues. Germline V gene lookup returns CDR1 SGHRS and CDR2 YFSETQ. DNA of the CDR3: TGCGCCAGCAGCTTAAGCGGGAGGGGGAATGAGCAGTTCTTC. Translation gives CASSLSGRGNEQFF.

This clone was seen only once. The CDR3 DNA reads TGTGCCAGCAGTGAGAGGGCGTATAGCAATCAGCCCCAGCATTTT. It codes for CASSERAYSNQPQHF. The J gene is TRBJ1-5, the V gene TRBV6-4; no reliable D call. V was clipped by 3 bases and J by 0 bases, with 9 bases between them. Germline values: CDR1 MRHNA, CDR2 SNTAGT. The CDR3 extends over 15 amino acids.